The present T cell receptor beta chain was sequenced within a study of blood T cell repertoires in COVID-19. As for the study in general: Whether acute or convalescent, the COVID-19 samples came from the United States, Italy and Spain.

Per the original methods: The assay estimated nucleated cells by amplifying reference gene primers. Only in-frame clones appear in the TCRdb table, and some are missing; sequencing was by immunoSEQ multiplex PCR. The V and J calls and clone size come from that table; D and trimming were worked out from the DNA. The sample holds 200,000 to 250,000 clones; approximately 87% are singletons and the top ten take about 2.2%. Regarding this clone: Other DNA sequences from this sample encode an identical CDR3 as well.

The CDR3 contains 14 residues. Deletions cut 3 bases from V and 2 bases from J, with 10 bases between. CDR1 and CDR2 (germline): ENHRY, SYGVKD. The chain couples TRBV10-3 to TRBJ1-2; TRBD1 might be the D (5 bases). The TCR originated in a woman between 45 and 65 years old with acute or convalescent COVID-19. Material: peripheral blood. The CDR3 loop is CAISDRGGNYGYTF. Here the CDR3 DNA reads TGTGCCATCAGTGATCGTGGGGGGAACTATGGCTACACCTTC.